The clone carrying this TCR beta chain has just a few counts. Its cognate antigen is unknown. V was pared by 4 bases and J by 5 bases, with 3 bases of the junction left unmatched. Germline lookup yields CDR1 ENHRY and CDR2 SYGVKD. CDR3 length: 15 amino acids. This entry belongs to a study of cytomegalovirus exposure and HLA in healthy donors. General study results and limits: An Asian-associated ancestry cluster reportedly showed fewer N-insertions than the roughly 670-donor mean in a later analysis.

A multiplex PCR was run with 60 Vbeta primers and 13 Jbeta primers. Data came from immunoSEQ multiplex PCR; TCRdb stores just in-frame clones and leaves some out. The sample includes fewer than 200,000 clones, around 90% of them seen just once. Sequencing was performed on PBMCs. The chain couples TRBV10-3 to TRBJ1-6, with TRBD1 identical over 9 bases. This sequence originates from a boy aged 2 to 10 in good health and CMV-seronegative. The CDR3 region is CAISAGTGNNSPLHF. CDR3 coding DNA: TGTGCCATCAGTGCGGGGACAGGGAATAATTCACCCCTCCACTTT.